The source of this T cell receptor (beta chain) is a study of identical twins. This clonotype was counted a few times. Its matching antigen is unknown. TCRdb processed the 5' RACE reads anew with MiXCR; each CDR3 protein has one entry. Of over 200,000 distinct CDR3 sequences listed, 6% to 7% are singletons. Study results and limitations: Reduced insertions were recorded for abundant cord blood beta clonotypes, with no such pattern in memory repertoires. Conclusions came from cross-sectional statistical analysis, not from following the same donors.

Deletions cut 1 base from V and 4 bases from J, with 14 bases between. Germline V gives CDR1 SGHAT, CDR2 FQNNGV. The CDR3 consists of 15 residues. This sample also belongs to another study, concerning T cells expressing NK-cell markers. In that study: Serological testing identified most of the eight sequenced donors as HCMV-seropositive and one as seronegative. More than 5 donors had dominant NKG2C+ clonotypes that comprised about 1.0-7.5% of their CD8+ T cells.

Sequences were obtained from CD8+ T cells sorted from blood. V and J are TRBV11-2 and TRBJ2-7; a weak D match, TRBD1 (5 bases). This TCR was sampled from a woman aged 18-29 years in good health. CDR3 in amino acids: CASSLGTSGNYEQYF. The CDR3 DNA sequence: TGTGCCAGCAGCTTAGGAACGTCAGGGAATTACGAGCAGTACTTC.